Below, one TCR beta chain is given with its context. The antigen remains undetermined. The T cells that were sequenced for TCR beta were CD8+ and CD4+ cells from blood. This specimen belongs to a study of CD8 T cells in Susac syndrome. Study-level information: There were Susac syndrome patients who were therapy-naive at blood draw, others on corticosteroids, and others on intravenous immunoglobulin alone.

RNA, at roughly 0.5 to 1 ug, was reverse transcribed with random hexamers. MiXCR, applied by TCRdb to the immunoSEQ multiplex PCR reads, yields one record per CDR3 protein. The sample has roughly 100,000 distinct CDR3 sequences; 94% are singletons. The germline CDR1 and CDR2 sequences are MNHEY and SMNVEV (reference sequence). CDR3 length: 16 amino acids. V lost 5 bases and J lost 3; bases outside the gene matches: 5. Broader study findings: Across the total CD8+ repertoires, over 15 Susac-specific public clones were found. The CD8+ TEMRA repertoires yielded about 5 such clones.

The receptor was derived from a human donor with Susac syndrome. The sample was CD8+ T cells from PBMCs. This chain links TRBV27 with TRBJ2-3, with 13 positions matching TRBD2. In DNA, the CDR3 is TGTGCCAGCAGTATCCTGACTAGCGGGGGGACAGATACGCAGTATTTT. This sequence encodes CASSILTSGGTDTQYF.